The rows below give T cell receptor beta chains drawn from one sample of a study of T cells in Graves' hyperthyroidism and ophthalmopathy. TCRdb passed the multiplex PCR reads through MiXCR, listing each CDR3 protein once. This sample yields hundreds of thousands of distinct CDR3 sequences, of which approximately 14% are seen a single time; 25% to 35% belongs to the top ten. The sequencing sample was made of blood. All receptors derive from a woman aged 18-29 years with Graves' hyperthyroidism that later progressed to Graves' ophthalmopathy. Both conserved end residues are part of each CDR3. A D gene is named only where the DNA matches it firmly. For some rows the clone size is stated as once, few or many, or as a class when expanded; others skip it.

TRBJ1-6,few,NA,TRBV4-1,CASSQVGPYNSPLHF,TGCGCCAGCAGCCAAGTTGGACCCTATAATTCACCCCTCCACTTT
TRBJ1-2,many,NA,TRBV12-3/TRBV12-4,CASSLRGPAWSENYGYTF,TGTGCCAGCAGCCTCCGTGGGCCGGCCTGGAGCGAGAACTATGGCTACACCTTC
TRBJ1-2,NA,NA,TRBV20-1,CSARRRVFSGYTF,TGCAGTGCTAGACGCAGGGTATTCAGTGGCTACACCTTC
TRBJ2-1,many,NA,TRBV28,CASSSPTYNEQFF,TGTGCCAGCAGTTCCCCGACCTACAATGAGCAGTTCTTC
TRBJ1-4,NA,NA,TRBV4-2,CASSPVGGLDEKLFF,TGTGCCAGCAGCCCTGTTGGGGGCTTGGATGAAAAACTGTTTTTT
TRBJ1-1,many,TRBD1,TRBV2,CASTGRTGGISLNTEAFF,TGTGCCAGCACCGGCAGGACAGGGGGCATTTCCTTGAACACTGAAGCTTTCTTT
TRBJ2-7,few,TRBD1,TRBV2,CASSQDRGVTYEQYF,TGTGCCAGCAGTCAAGACAGGGGGGTCACCTACGAGCAGTACTTC
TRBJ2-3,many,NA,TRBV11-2,CASSLEFSLSTDTQYF,TGTGCCAGCAGCTTGGAATTCAGTCTTAGCACAGATACGCAGTATTTT
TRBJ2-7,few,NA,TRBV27,CASSLFAGYEQYF,TGTGCCAGCAGTTTATTTGCGGGCTACGAGCAGTACTTC
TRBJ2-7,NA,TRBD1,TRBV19,CASSKNGAGGSYEQYF,TGTGCCAGTAGTAAGAACGGGGCAGGGGGCTCTTACGAGCAGTACTTC
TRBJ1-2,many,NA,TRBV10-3,CAISESGAGYTF,TGTGCCATCAGTGAGTCTGGGGCCGGCTACACCTTC
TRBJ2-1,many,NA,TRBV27,CASSLWAGAAYNEQFF,TGTGCCAGCAGTTTATGGGCAGGGGCCGCTTACAATGAGCAGTTCTTC
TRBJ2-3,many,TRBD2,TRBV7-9,CASSLLADTQYF,TGTGCCAGCAGTTTACTAGCGGATACGCAGTATTTT
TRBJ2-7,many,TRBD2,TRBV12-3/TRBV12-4,CASAPLAVYEQYF,TGTGCCAGCGCCCCCCTAGCGGTCTACGAGCAGTACTTC
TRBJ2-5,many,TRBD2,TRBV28,CASSTPGTRQETQYF,TGTGCCAGCAGTACCCCCGGGACTAGACAAGAGACCCAGTACTTC
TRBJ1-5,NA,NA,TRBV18,CASSPTSINQPQHF,TGTGCCAGCTCACCGACTTCCATTAATCAGCCCCAGCATTTT
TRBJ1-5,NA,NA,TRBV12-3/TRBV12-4,CASSQNPRFSNQPQHF,TGTGCCAGCAGTCAAAATCCAAGATTTAGCAATCAGCCCCAGCATTTT
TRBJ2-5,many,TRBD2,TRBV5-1,CASSGTSGRRETQYF,TGCGCCAGCAGCGGCACTAGCGGGAGAAGGGAGACCCAGTACTTC
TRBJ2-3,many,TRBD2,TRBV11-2,CASSSPYGLAAYTDTQYF,TGTGCCAGCAGCTCGCCCTACGGACTAGCGGCCTACACAGATACGCAGTATTTT
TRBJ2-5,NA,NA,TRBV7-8,CASSYSSHGLETQYF,TGTGCCAGCAGCTACTCCAGTCATGGTTTGGAGACCCAGTACTTC
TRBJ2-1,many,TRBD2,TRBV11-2,CASTIVRTSGEANEQFF,TGTGCCAGCACTATAGTCCGGACTAGCGGTGAGGCCAATGAGCAGTTCTTC
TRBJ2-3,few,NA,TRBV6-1,CASSHGPPGFGNTQYF,TGTGCCAGCTCCCACGGGCCTCCGGGGTTCGGGAATACGCAGTATTTT
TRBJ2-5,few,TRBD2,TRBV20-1,CSAVTSEGETQYF,TGCAGTGCTGTAACTAGCGAGGGGGAGACCCAGTACTTC
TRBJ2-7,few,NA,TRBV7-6,CAGSFAPGGAYEQYF,TGTGCCGGCAGCTTTGCCCCAGGGGGGGCCTACGAGCAGTACTTC